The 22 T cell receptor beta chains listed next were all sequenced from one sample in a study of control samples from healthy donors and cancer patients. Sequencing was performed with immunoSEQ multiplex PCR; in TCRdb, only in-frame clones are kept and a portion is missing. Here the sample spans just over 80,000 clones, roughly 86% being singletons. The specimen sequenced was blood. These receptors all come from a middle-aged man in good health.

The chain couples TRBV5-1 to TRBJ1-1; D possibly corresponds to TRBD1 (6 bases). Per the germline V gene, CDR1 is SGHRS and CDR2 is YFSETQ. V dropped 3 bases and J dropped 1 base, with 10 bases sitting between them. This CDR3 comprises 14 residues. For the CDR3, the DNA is TGCGCCAGCAGCTGGCAGGGGTCGAACACTGAAGCTTTCTTT. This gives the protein CASSWQGSNTEAFF.

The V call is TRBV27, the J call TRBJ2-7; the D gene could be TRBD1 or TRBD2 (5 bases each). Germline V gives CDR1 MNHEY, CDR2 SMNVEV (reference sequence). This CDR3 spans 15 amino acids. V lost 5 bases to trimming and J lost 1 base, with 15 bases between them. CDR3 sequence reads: CASSPTGRISYEQYF. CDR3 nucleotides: TGTGCCAGCAGTCCAACGGGACGGATTTCCTACGAGCAGTACTTC.

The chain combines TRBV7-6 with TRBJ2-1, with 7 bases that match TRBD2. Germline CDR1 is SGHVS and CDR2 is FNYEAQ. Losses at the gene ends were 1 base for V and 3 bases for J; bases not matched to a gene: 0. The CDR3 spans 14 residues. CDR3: CASSLGTSYNEQFF. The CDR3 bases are TGTGCCAGCAGCTTAGGGACTAGCTACAATGAGCAGTTCTTC.

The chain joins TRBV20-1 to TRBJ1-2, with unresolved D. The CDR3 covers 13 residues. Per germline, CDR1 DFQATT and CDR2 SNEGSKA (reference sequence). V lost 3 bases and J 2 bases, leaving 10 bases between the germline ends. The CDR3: CSASNGPNYGYTF. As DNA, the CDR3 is TGCAGTGCTAGTAACGGACCCAACTATGGCTACACCTTC.

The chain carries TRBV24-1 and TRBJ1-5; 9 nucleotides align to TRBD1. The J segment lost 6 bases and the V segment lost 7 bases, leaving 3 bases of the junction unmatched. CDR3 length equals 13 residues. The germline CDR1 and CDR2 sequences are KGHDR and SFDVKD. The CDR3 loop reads CATSLTGGQPQHF. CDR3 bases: TGTGCCACCAGCCTGACAGGGGGTCAGCCCCAGCATTTT.

This CDR3 is CASTWTANQPQHF. The CDR3 nucleotides are TGTGCCAGCACATGGACCGCCAATCAGCCCCAGCATTTT. The J gene is TRBJ1-5, the V gene TRBV2; D gene unclear. Trimming cost V 7 bases and J 3 bases, with 10 bases left between them. CDR3 length: 13 amino acids. CDR1 and CDR2 from the germline V gene are SNHLY and FYNNEI. Full variable domain (outside the CDR3, taken from reference TRBV2 and TRBJ1-5): EPEVTQTPSHQVTQMGQEVILRCVPISNHLYFYWYRQILGQKVEFLVSFYNNEISEKSEIFDDQFSVERPDGSNFTLKIRSTKLEDSAMYFCASTWTANQPQHFGDGTRLSIL.

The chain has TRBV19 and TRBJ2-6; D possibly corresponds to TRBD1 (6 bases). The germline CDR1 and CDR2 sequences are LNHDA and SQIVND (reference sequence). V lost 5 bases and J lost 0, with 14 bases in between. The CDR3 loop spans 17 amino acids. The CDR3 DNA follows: TGTGCCAGTAGTCCCCGGGACACCCCCTCTGGGGCCAACGTCCTGACTTTC. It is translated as CASSPRDTPSGANVLTF. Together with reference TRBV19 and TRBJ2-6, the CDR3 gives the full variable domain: DGGITQSPKYLFRKEGQNVTLSCEQNLNHDAMYWYRQDPGQGLRLIYYSQIVNDFQKGDIAEGYSVSREKKESFPLTVTSAQKNPTAFYLCASSPRDTPSGANVLTFGAGSRLTVL.

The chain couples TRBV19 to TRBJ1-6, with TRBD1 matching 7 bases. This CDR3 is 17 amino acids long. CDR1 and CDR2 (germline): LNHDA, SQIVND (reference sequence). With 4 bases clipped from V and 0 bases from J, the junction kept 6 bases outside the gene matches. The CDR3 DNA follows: TGTGCCAGTAGTACGGACAGGCAGATCTCCTATAATTCACCCCTCCACTTT. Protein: CASSTDRQISYNSPLHF.

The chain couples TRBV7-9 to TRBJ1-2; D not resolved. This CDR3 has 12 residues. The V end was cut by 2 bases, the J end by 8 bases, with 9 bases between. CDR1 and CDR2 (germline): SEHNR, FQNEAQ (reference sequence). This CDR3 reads CASSLPNRGYTF. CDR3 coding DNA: TGTGCCAGCAGCTTACCCAATCGGGGCTACACCTTC.

The chain's CDR3 is CASSLGEGSAPLHF. The CDR3, as DNA: TGTGCCAGCAGCTTGGGCGAGGGTTCGGCACCCCTCCACTTT. The chain recombines TRBV5-6 with TRBJ1-6, with D unresolved. The V gene's germline CDR1 is SGHDT and CDR2 YYEEEE. CDR3 size: 14 residues. The V and J ends lost 0 bases and 11 bases respectively, with 12 bases between them. The whole variable domain, filled in from reference TRBV5-6 and TRBJ1-6, reads DAGVTQSPTHLIKTRGQQVTLRCSPKSGHDTVSWYQQALGQGPQFIFQYYEEEERQRGNFPDRFSGHQFPNYSSELNVNALLLGDSALYLCASSLGEGSAPLHFGNGTRLTVT.

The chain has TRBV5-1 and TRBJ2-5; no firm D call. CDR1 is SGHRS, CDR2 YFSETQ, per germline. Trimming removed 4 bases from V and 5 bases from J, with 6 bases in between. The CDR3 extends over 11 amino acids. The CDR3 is CASSARETQYF. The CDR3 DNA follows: TGCGCCAGCAGCGCTAGGGAGACCCAGTACTTC.

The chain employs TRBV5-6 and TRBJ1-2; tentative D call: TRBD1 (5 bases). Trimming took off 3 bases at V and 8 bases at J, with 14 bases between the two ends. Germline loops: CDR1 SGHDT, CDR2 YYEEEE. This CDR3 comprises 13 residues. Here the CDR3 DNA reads TGTGCCAGCAGCTGGGGCGCGGGCGGCGGCTACACCTTC. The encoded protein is CASSWGAGGGYTF.

CDR3 DNA sequence: TGCAGTGCTAGTAAACCCGGGTGGGAAAATCAGCCCCAGCATTTT. This encodes CSASKPGWENQPQHF. The rearrangement uses TRBV20-1 and TRBJ1-5; no clear D. This CDR3 is 15 amino acids long. Trimming removed 3 bases from V and 4 bases from J, with 16 bases in between. The V gene's germline CDR1 is DFQATT and CDR2 SNEGSKA (reference sequence).

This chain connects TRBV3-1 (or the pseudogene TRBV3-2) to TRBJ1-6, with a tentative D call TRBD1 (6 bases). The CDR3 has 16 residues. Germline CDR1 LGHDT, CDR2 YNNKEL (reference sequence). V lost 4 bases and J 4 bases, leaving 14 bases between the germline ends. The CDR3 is CASSPETGVYNSPLHF. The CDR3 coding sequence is TGTGCCAGCAGCCCCGAGACAGGCGTTTATAATTCACCCCTCCACTTT.

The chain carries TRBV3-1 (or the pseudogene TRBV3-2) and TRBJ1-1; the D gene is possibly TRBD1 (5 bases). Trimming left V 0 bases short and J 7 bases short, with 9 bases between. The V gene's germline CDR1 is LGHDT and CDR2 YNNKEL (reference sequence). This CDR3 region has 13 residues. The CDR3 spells CASSQDPGDEAFF. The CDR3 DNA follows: TGTGCCAGCAGCCAAGATCCGGGGGATGAAGCTTTCTTT.

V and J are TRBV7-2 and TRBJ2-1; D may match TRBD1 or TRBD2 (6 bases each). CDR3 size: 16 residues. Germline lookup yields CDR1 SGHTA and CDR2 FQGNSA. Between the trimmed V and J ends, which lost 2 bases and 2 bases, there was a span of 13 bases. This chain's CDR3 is CASSLRGARPYNEQFF. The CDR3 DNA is TGTGCCAGCAGCTTAAGGGGGGCGCGTCCCTACAATGAGCAGTTCTTC.

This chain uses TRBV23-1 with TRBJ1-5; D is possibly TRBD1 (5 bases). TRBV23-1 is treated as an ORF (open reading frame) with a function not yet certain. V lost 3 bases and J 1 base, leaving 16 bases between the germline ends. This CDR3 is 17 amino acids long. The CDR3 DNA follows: TGCGCCAGCAGTCATCTATTGGCAAAGGGGAGCAATCAGCCCCAGCATTTT. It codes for CASSHLLAKGSNQPQHF.

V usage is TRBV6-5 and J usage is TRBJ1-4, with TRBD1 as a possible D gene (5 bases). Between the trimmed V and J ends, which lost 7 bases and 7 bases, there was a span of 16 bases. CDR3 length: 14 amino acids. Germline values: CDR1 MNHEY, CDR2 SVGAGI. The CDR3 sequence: CASKTATGGEKLFF. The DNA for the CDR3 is TGTGCCAGCAAGACTGCTACTGGGGGTGAAAAACTGTTTTTT.

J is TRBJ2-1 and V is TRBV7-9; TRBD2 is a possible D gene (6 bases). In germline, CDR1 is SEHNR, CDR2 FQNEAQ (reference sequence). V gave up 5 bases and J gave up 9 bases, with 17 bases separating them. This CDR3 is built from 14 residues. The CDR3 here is CASSPLTRVSEQFF. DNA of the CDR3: TGTGCCAGCAGCCCATTGACTAGGGTTAGTGAGCAGTTCTTC.

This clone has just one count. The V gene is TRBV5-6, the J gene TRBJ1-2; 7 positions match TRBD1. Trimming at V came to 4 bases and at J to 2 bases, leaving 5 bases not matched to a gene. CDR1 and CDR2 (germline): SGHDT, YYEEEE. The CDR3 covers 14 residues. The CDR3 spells CASSNGQENYGYTF. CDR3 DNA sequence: TGTGCCAGCAGCAATGGACAGGAGAACTATGGCTACACCTTC.

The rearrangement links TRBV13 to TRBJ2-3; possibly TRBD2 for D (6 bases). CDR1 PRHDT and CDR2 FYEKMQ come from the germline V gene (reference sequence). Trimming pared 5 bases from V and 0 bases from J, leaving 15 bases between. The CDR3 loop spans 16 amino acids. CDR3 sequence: CASSGGESRSTDTQYF. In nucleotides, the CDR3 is TGTGCCAGCAGCGGCGGGGAATCCCGGAGCACAGATACGCAGTATTTT.

CDR3 loop: CASRVRTDHSNQPQHF. The CDR3 DNA reads as TGTGCCAGTAGGGTCAGGACAGACCATAGCAATCAGCCCCAGCATTTT. The J gene is TRBJ1-5, the V gene TRBV19; D may be TRBD1 (6 bases). Germline CDR1 is LNHDA and CDR2 is SQIVND (reference sequence). The CDR3 sequence is 16 residues long. V shed 6 bases and J shed 0 bases, with 15 bases lying between them.